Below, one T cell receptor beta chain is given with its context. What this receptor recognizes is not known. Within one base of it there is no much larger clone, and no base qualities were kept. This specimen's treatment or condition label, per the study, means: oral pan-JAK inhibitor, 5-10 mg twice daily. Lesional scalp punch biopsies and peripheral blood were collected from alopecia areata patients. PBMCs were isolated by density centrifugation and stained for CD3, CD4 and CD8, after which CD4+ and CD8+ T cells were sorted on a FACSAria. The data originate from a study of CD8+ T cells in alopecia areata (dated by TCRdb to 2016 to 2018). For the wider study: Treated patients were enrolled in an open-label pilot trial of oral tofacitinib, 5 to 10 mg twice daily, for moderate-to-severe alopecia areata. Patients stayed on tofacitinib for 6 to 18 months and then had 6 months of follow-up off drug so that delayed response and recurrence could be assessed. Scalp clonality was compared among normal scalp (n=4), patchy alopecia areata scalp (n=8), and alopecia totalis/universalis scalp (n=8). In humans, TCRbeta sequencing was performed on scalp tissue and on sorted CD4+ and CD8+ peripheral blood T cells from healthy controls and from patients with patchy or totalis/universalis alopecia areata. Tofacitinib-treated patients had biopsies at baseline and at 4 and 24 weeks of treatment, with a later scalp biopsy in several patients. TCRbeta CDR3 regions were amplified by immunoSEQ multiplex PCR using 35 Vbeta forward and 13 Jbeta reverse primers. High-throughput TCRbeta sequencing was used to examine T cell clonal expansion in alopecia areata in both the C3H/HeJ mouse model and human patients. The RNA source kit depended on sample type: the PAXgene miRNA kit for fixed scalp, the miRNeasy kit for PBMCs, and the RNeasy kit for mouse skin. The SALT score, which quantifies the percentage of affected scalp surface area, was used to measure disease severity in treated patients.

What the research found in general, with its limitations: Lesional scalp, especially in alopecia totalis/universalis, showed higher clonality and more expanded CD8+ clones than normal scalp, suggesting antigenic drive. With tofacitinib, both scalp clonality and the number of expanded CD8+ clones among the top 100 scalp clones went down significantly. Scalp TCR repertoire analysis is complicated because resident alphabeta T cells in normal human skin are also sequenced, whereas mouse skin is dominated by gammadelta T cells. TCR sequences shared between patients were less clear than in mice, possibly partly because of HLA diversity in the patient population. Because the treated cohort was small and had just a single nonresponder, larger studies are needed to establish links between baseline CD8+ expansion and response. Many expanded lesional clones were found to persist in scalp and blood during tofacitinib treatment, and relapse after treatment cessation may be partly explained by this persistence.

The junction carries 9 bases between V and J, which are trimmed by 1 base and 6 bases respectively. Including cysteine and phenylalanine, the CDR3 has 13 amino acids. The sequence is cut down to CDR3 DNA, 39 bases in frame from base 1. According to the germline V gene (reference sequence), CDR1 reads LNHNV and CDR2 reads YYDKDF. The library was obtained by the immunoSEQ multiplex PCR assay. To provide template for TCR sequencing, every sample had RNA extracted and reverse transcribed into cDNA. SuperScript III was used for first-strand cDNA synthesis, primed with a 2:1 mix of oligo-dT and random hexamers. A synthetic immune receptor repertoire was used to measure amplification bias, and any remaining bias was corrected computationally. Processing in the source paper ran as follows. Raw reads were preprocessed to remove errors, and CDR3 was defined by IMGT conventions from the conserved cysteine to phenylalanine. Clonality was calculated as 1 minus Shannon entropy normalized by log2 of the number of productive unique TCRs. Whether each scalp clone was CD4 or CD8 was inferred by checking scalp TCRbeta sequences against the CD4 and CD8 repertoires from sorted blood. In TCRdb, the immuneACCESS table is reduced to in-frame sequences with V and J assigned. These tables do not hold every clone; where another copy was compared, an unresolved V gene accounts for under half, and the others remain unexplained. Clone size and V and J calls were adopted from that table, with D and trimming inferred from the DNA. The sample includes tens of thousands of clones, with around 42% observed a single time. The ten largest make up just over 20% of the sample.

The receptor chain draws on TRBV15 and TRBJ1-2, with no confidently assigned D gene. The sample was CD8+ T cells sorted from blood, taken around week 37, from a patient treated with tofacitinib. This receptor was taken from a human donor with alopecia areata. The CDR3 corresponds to CATSRARADGYTF. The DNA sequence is TGTGCCACCAGCAGAGCAAGGGCGGATGGCTACACCTTC.